This TCR beta chain was identified during a study of blood T cell repertoires in COVID-19. At the level of the study: The origin of the acute and convalescent COVID-19 samples was the United States, Italy and Spain. Nucleic acid was either cDNA or gDNA, and it came from T cells, B-cell-depleted T cells, or PBMCs.

Trimming cost V 7 bases and J 3 bases; bases outside gene matches: 11. Germline loops: CDR1 MDHEN, CDR2 SYDVKM. CDR3 length: 15 amino acids. Under the authors' procedure: Nucleated cell number was recorded as an estimate derived from reference gene primer amplification. Libraries were prepared by immunoSEQ multiplex PCR; TCRdb keeps only in-frame clonotypes and omits some of them. V and J calls and clone size are copied from that table; D and trimming were computed from the DNA. Of fewer than 300,000 clones in the sample, roughly 85% are singletons; the top ten hold 3.1%. The chain combines TRBV28 with TRBJ2-7; 8 bases are a match to TRBD2. The sequence derives from a woman aged 18-30 years with acute or convalescent COVID-19. Material: peripheral blood. The CDR3 DNA follows: TGTGCCAGCAATCCGGGAGCGGGAGCTATCTACGAGCAGTACTTC. This translates into CASNPGAGAIYEQYF.